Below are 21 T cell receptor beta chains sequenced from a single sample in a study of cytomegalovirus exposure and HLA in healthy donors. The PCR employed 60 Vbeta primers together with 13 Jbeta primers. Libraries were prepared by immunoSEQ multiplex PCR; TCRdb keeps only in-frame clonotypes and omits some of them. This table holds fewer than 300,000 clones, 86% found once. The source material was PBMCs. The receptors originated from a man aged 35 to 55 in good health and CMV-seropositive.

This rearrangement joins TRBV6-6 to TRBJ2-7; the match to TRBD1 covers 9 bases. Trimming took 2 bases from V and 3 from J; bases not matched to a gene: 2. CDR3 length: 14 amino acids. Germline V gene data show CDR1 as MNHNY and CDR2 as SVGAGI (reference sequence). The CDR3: CASSYVDRGYEQYF. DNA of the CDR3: TGTGCCAGCAGTTACGTGGACAGGGGCTACGAGCAGTACTTC.

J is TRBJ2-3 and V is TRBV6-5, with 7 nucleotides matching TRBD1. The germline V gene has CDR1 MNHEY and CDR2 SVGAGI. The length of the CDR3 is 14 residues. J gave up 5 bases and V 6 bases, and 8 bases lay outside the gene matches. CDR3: CASSYAHRGDTQYF. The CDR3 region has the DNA TGTGCCAGCAGCTACGCCCACAGGGGAGATACGCAGTATTTT.

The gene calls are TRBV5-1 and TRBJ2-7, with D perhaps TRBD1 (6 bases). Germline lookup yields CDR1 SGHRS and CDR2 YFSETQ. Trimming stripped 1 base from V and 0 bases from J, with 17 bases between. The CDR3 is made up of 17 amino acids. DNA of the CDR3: TGCGCCAGCAGCTTGAGCCCAGGGGCCCGAAGCTCCTACGAGCAGTACTTC. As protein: CASSLSPGARSSYEQYF. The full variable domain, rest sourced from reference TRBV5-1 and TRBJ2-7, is KAGVTQTPRYLIKTRGQQVTLSCSPISGHRSVSWYQQTPGQGLQFLFEYFSETQRNKGNFPGRFSGRQFSNSRSEMNVSTLELGDSALYLCASSLSPGARSSYEQYFGPGTRLTVT.

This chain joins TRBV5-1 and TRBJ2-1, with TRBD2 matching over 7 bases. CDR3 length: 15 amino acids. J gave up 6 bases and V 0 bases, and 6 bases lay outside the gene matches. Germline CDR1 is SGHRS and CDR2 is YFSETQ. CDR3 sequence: CASSLVDLAGNEQFF. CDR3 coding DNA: TGCGCCAGCAGCTTGGTGGACTTAGCGGGCAATGAGCAGTTCTTC. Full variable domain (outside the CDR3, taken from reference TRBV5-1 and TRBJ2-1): KAGVTQTPRYLIKTRGQQVTLSCSPISGHRSVSWYQQTPGQGLQFLFEYFSETQRNKGNFPGRFSGRQFSNSRSEMNVSTLELGDSALYLCASSLVDLAGNEQFFGPGTRLTVL.

CDR3 sequence (DNA): TGTGCCAGCAGTTACTATAGACAACTCTACGAGCAGTACTTC. Its translation is CASSYYRQLYEQYF. This chain connects TRBV6-6 to TRBJ2-7; D ambiguous. This CDR3 is built from 14 residues. Germline V CDR1 and CDR2: MNHNY, SVGAGI (reference sequence). The ends were cut back, 1 base at V and 3 bases at J, with 10 bases in the middle.

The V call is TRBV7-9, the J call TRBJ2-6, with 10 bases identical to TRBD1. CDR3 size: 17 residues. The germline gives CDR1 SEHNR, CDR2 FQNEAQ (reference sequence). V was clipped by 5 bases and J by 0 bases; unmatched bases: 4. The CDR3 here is CASSRGQGISGANVLTF. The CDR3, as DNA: TGTGCCAGCAGCCGGGGACAGGGGATCTCTGGGGCCAACGTCCTGACTTTC.

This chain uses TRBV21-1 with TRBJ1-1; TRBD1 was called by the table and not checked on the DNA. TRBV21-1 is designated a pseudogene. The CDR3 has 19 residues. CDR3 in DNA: TGTGCCAGCAGCAAAGTACAGCGTTGGCAGGGTCAGGCGTACACTGAAGCTTTCTTT. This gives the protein CASSKVQRWQGQAYTEAFF.

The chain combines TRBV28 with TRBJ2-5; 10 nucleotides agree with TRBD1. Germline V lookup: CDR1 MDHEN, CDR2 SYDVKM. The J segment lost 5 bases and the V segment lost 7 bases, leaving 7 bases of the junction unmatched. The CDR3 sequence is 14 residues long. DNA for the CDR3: TGTGCCAGCAAAAAGGGACAGGGGCCGGAGACCCAGTACTTC. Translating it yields CASKKGQGPETQYF.

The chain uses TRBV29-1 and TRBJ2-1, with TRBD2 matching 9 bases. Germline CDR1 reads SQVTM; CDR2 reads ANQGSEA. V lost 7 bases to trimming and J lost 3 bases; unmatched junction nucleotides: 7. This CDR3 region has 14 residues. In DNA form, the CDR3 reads TGCAGCGCCCCGGGTAGCGGGAGCTACAATGAGCAGTTCTTC. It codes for CSAPGSGSYNEQFF.

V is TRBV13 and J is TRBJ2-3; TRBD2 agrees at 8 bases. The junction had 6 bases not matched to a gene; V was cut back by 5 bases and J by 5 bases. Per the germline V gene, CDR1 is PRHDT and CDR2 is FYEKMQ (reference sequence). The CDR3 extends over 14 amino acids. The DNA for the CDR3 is TGTGCCAGCAGCGAGCGGGAGAATGGAGATACGCAGTATTTT. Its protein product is CASSERENGDTQYF.

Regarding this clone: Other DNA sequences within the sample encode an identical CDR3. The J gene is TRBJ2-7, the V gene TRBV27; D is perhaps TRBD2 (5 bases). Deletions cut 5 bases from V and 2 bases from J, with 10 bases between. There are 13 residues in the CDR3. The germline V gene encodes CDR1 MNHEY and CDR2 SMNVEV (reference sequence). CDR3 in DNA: TGTGCCAGCAGTCCCGGGGTCGCCTACGAGCAGTACTTC. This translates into CASSPGVAYEQYF.

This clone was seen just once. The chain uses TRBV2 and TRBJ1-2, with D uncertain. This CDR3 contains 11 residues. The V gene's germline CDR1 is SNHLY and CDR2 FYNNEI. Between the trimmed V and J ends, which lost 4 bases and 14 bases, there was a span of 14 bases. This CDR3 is CASSGFNPGTF. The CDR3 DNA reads TGTGCCAGCAGTGGGTTTAACCCCGGTACCTTC.

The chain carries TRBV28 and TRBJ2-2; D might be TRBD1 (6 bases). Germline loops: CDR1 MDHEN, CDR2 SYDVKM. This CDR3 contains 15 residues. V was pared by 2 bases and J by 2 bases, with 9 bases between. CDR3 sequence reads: CASSLTGTNTGELFF. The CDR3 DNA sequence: TGTGCCAGCAGTTTAACAGGGACCAACACCGGGGAGCTGTTTTTT.

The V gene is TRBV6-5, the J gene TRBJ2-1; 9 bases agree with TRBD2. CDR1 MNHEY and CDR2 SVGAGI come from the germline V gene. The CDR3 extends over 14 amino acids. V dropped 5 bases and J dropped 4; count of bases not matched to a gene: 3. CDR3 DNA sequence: TGTGCCAGCAGTATAGCGGGAGTTTACAATGAGCAGTTCTTC. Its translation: CASSIAGVYNEQFF.

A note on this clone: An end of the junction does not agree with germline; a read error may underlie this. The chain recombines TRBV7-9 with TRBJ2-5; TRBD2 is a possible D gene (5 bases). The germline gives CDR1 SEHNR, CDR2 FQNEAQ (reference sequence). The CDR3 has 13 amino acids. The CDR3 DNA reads TGTTCCAGCAGCTCCACTAGCCAAGAGACCCAGTACTTC. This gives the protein CSSSSTSQETQYF.

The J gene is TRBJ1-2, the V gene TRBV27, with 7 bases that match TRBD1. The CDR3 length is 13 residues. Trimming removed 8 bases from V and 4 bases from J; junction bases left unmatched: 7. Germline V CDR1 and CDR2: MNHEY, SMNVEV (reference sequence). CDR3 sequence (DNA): TGTGCCAGCTGCCCGGGACAGTCCTATGGCTACACCTTC. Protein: CASCPGQSYGYTF.

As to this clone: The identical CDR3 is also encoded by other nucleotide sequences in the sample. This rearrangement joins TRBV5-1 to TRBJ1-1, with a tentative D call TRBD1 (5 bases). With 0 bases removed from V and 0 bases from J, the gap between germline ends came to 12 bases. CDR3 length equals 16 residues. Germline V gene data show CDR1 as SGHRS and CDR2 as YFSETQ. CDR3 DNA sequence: TGCGCCAGCAGCTTGGCCGGGGGACTAATGAACACTGAAGCTTTCTTT. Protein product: CASSLAGGLMNTEAFF.

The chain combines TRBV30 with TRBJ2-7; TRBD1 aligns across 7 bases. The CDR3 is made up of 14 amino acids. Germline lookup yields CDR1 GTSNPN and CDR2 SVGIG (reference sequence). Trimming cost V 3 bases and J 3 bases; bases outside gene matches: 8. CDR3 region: CAWRANRGHYEQYF. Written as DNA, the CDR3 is TGTGCCTGGAGAGCTAACAGGGGACACTACGAGCAGTACTTC.

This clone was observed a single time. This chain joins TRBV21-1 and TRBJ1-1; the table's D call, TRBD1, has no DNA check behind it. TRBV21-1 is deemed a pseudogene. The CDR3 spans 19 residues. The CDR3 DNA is TGTGCCAGCAGCCCACTTAGGGGCAGGGGGACACTGGGCGCGACAGAAGCTTTCTTT. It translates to CASSPLRGRGTLGATEAFF.

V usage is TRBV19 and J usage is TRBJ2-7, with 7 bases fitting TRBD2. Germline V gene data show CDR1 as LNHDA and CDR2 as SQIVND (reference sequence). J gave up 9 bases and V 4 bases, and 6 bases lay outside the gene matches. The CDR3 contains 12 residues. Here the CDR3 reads CASSSSGVGQYF. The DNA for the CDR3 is TGTGCCAGTAGTAGCAGCGGGGTCGGGCAGTACTTC.

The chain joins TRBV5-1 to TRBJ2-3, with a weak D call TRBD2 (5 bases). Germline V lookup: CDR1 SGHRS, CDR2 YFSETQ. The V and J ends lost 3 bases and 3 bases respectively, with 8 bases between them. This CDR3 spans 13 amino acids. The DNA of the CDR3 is TGCGCCAGCAGCTGGACTGAAACAGATACGCAGTATTTT. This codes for CASSWTETDTQYF.